The sequence of this TCR beta chain was determined in a study of blood T cell repertoires in COVID-19. Whole-study context: Sample material is recorded as cDNA or gDNA derived from T cells, B-cell-depleted T cells, or PBMCs.

Germline V gene data show CDR1 as SGHRS and CDR2 as YFSETQ. Trimming stripped 4 bases from V and 4 bases from J, with 8 bases between. The CDR3 sequence is 13 residues long. Here immunoSEQ multiplex PCR was the method, and the copy in TCRdb shows in-frame clones only, minus some. Of some 52,000 clones listed, roughly 80% are singletons. The receptor was isolated from a man between 45 and 60 years old with acute or convalescent COVID-19. The material sequenced was peripheral blood. V gene TRBV5-1 combines with J gene TRBJ2-2; D may be TRBD2 (6 bases). CDR3 nucleotide sequence: TGCGCCAGCAGCACTAGCTTCACCGGGGAGCTGTTTTTT. Its translation: CASSTSFTGELFF.